Below, one T cell receptor (beta chain) is given with its context. Its antigen is not yet known. Within one base of it there is no much larger clone, and no base qualities were kept. This record belongs to a study of blood T cell repertoires in COVID-19 (dated by TCRdb to the early 2020s). Notes on the research overall: Collaborator samples came from the United States, Italy and Spain and covered acute and convalescent phases of COVID-19. The prospective study material was composed of cDNA or gDNA derived from T cells, B-cell-depleted T cells, or PBMCs. Subjects who had been exposed to COVID-19, were actively infected with it, or had recovered from it provided the deeply sampled blood TCRbeta repertoires that made up the dataset. The repertoires were released in a freely available public database intended as a resource for research on the immune response to SARS-CoV-2. Samples were obtained from the ongoing ImmuneRACE study (first 160 participants) and from 1,254 subjects provided by 6 global collaborators. The sample metadata nearly always contained a de-identified subject ID, COVID-19 status, age in years and sex. Where available, HLA class I and class II types were obtained from metadata supplied by the sample provider rather than from assay-based typing. The full study reports these points: Clinical and demographic metadata were provided uncurated, with the amount varying by source and participant.

The immunoSEQ Assay, a bias-controlled multiplex PCR, was used to amplify TCRbeta CDR3 regions from genomic DNA. The original methods were these. Nucleated cell counts per sample were estimated from amplification of reference gene primers within the assay. Sequence reads were collapsed and filtered to measure the absolute abundance of every unique TCRbeta CDR3 rearrangement. For each sample, productive Simpson clonality was calculated as the square root of Simpson's diversity index across productive rearrangements. The clones in this table, taken by TCRdb from immuneACCESS, are in-frame only. Not every clone is retained; where verified, under half of the shortfall comes from an unresolved V gene, and the cause of the rest is unknown. V, J and clone size reflect that table, while D and trimming were determined from the DNA. This sample gives more than 150,000 clones in total; roughly 90% of them show up just once. The leading ten clones occupy about a fifth of the sample.

The collaborating institutions used their own protocols to collect whole blood in K2EDTA tubes. For TCRbeta analysis, collaborators shipped samples in one of three forms: frozen whole blood, isolated PBMCs, or DNA extracted from either of those sample types. The source of this sequence is a man aged 70-80 years with active or convalescent COVID-19. Source material: peripheral blood.

The CDR3 protein sequence reads: CSARDIPFYTF. The DNA reads TGCAGTGCCCGGGACATCCCATTCTACACCTTC. The chain is assembled from TRBV20-1 and TRBJ1-2; the D gene is perhaps TRBD1, from 6 matching bases. CDR1 and CDR2 were assigned from the germline V gene (reference sequence) as DFQATT and SNEGSKA. The V and J ends are trimmed by 6 bases and 10 bases, leaving 15 bases between them. From its cysteine to its phenylalanine, the CDR3 spans 11 amino acids. Just CDR3 DNA is preserved here, 33 bases in frame from base 1.